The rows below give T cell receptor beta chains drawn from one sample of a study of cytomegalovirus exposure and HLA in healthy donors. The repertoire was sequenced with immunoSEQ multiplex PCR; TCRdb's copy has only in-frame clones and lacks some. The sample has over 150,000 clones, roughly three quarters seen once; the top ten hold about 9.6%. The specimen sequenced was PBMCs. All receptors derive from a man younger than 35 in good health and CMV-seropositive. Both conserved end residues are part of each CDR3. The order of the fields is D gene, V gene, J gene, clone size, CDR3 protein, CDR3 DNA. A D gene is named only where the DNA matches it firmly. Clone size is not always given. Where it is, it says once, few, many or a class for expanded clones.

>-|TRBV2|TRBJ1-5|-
CASRTGNSNQPQHF
TGTGCCAGCAGGACAGGAAATAGCAATCAGCCCCAGCATTTT
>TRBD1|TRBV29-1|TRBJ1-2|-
CSVGDRAGYGYTF
TGCAGCGTTGGGGACAGAGCAGGCTATGGCTACACCTTC
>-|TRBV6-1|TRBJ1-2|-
CASSGQGTFGYTF
TGTGCCAGCAGTGGCCAGGGTACTTTTGGCTACACCTTC
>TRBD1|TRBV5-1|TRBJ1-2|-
CASSPTGIGGYTF
TGCGCCAGCAGCCCGACAGGGATCGGAGGCTACACCTTC
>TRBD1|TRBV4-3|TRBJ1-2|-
CASSARDSFKGYTF
TGCGCCAGCAGCGCCCGGGACAGCTTCAAGGGCTACACCTTC
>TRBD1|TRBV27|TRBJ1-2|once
CASSLDRVTDLSNYGYTF
TGTGCCAGCAGTTTGGACAGGGTGACCGACCTTTCTAACTATGGCTACACCTTC
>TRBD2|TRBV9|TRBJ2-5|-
CASSGGWGAGGETQYF
TGTGCCAGCAGCGGAGGCTGGGGCGCGGGAGGGGAGACCCAGTACTTC
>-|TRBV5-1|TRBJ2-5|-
CASSLGPPETQYF
TGCGCCAGCAGCTTGGGGCCACCGGAGACCCAGTACTTC
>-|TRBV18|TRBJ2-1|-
CASSPIVTGRTSEQFF
TGTGCCAGCTCACCCATAGTGACAGGCAGAACGAGTGAGCAGTTCTTC
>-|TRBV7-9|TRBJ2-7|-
CASSLRQTYEQYF
TGTGCCAGCAGCTTACGACAGACCTACGAGCAGTACTTC
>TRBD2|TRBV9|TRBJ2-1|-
CASQTSGASSYNEQFF
TGTGCCTCGCAGACTAGCGGGGCGAGCTCCTACAATGAGCAGTTCTTC
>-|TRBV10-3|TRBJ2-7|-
CAISPLRDSYEQYF
TGTGCCATCAGTCCCCTCCGGGACTCCTACGAGCAGTACTTC
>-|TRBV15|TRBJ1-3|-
CATSRDLAKRSGNTIYF
TGTGCCACCAGCAGAGATCTCGCCAAGAGATCTGGAAACACCATATATTTT
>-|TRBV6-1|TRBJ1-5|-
CASIISGSNQPQHF
TGTGCCAGCATCATTTCAGGGAGCAATCAGCCCCAGCATTTT
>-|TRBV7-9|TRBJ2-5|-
CASSLQGNQETQYF
TGTGCCAGCAGCTTGCAGGGGAACCAAGAGACCCAGTACTTC